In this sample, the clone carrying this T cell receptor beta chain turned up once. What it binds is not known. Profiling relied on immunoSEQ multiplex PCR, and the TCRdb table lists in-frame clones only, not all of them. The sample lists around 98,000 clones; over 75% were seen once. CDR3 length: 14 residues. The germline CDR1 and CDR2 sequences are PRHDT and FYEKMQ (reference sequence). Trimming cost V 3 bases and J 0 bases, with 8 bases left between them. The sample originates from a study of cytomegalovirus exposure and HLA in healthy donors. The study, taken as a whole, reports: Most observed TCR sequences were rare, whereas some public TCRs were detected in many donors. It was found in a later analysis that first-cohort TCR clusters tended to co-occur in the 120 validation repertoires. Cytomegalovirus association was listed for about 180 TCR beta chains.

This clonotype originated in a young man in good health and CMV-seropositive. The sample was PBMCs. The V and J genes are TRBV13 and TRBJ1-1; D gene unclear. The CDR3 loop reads CASSLRALNTEAFF. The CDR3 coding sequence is TGTGCCAGCAGCTTGAGGGCGCTGAACACTGAAGCTTTCTTT.